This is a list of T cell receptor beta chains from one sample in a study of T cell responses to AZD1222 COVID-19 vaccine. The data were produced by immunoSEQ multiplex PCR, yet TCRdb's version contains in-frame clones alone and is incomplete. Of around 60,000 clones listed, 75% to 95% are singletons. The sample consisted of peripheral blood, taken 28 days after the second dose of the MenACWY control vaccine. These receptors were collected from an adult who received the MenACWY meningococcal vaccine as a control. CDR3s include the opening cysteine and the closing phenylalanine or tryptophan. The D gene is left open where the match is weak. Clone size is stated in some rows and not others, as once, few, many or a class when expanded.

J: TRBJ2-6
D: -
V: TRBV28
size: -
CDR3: CASGDSSGANVLTF
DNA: TGTGCCAGCGGAGATTCGTCGGGGGCCAACGTCCTGACTTTC

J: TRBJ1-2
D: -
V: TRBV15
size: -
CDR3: CATSRGGAGGNYGYTF
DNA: TGTGCCACCAGCAGAGGAGGGGCCGGGGGTAACTATGGCTACACCTTC

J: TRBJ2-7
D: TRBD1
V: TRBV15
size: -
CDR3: CATSSSNPGQGAGEQYF
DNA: TGTGCCACCAGCAGTAGTAATCCGGGACAGGGGGCGGGCGAGCAGTACTTC

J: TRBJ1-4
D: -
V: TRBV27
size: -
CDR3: CASENEKLFF
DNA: TGTGCCAGCGAAAATGAAAAACTGTTTTTT

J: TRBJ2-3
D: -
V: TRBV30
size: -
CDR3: CAWTSDITDTQYF
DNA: TGTGCCTGGACCAGCGACATCACAGATACGCAGTATTTT

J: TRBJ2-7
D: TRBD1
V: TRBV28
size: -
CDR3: CASSTPGGSIYEQYF
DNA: TGTGCCAGCAGCACCCCAGGGGGCTCAATCTACGAGCAGTACTTC

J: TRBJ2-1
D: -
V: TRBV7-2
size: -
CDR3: CASSLDPGDEQFF
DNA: TGTGCCAGCAGCCTGGATCCGGGAGATGAGCAGTTCTTC

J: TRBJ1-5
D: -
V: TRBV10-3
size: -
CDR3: CAISDGGARNQPQHF
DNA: TGTGCCATCAGTGATGGGGGGGCCCGTAATCAGCCCCAGCATTTT

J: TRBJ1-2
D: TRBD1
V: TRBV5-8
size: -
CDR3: CASSRDRAEGGYTF
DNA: TGTGCCAGCAGCCGGGACAGGGCGGAAGGTGGCTACACCTTC

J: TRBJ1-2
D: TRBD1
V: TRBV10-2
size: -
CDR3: CASSARGGYTF
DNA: TGCGCCAGCAGTGCCAGGGGGGGCTACACCTTC

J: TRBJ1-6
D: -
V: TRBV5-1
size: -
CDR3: CASKTSTSSYNSPLHF
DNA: TGCGCCAGCAAGACATCGACGTCTTCGTATAATTCACCCCTCCACTTT

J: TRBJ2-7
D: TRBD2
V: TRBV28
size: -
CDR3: CATQKLAGDVYEQYF
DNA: TGTGCCACCCAAAAATTAGCGGGAGATGTCTACGAGCAGTACTTC

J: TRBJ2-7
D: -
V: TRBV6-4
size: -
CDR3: CASSEAGTLAYEQYF
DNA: TGTGCCAGCAGTGAGGCCGGGACGTTGGCCTACGAGCAGTACTTC

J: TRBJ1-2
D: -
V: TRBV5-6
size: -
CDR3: CASSLAERSYGYTF
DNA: TGTGCCAGCAGCTTGGCAGAAAGAAGCTATGGCTACACCTTC

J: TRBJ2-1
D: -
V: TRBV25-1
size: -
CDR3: CATRGGRIDEQFF
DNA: TGTGCCACCAGGGGCGGGCGTATCGATGAGCAGTTCTTC

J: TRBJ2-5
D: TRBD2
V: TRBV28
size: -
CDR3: CASKVSGRNQETQYF
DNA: TGTGCCAGCAAAGTTAGCGGGAGGAATCAAGAGACCCAGTACTTC

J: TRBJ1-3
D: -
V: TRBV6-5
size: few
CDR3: CASSYSRPSSGNTIYF
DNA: TGTGCCAGCAGTTACTCGCGACCCAGCTCTGGAAACACCATATATTTT

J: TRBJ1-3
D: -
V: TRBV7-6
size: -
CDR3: CASSPQGLLSGNTIYF
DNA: TGTGCCAGCAGCCCCCAGGGGCTGCTCTCTGGAAACACCATATATTTT

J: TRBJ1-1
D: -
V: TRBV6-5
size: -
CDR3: CASSRDRQAFF
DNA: TGTGCCAGCAGCCGAGACAGGCAAGCTTTCTTT

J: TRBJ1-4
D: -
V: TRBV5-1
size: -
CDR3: CASSPCLGEKLFF
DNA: TGCGCCAGCAGCCCCTGCCTGGGTGAAAAACTGTTTTTT

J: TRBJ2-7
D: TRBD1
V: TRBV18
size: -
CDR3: CASSRGQVGALEQYF
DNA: TGTGCCAGCTCACGTGGACAGGTTGGTGCCTTGGAGCAGTACTTC

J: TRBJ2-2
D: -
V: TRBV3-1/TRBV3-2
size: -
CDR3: CASSREGGNTGELFF
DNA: TGTGCCAGCAGCCGTGAGGGGGGGAACACCGGGGAGCTGTTTTTT

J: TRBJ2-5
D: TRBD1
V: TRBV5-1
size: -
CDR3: CASSLGQGAEETQYF
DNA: TGCGCCAGCAGCCTGGGACAGGGGGCTGAAGAGACCCAGTACTTC

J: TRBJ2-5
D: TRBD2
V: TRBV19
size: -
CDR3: CASSIGSTSGQETQYF
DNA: TGTGCCAGTAGCATCGGCTCGACTAGCGGCCAAGAGACCCAGTACTTC

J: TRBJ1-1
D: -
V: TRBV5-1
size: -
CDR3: CASSLGGTMNTEAFF
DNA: TGCGCCAGCAGCTTGGGGGGCACTATGAACACTGAAGCTTTCTTT

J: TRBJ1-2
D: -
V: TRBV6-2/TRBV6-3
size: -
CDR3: CASTPGQGIRGYTF
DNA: TGTGCCAGCACCCCGGGCCAGGGTATTCGAGGCTACACCTTC

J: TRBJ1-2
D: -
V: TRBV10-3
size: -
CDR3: CAISPDSLTAGYTF
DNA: TGTGCCATCAGTCCTGATTCACTAACGGCCGGCTACACCTTC

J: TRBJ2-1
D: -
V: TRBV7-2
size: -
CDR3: CASSPSRDYNEQFF
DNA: TGTGCCAGCAGCCCTTCTCGGGACTACAATGAGCAGTTCTTC

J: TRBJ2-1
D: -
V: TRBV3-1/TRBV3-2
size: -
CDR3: CASSQDLSEREFF
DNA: TGTGCCAGCAGCCAAGATCTGAGCGAGAGGGAGTTCTTC

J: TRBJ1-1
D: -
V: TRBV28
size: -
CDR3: CASSLDEGSRVRLNTEAFF
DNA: TGTGCCAGCAGTTTAGACGAGGGGAGCAGGGTCAGGTTGAACACTGAAGCTTTCTTT

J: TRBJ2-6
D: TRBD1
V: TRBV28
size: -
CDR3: CASNLGTGYGANVLTF
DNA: TGTGCCAGCAACCTCGGGACAGGGTATGGGGCCAACGTCCTGACTTTC

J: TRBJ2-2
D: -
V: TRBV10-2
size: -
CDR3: CASRTPGGSDNLNTGELFF
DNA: TGCGCCAGCCGGACACCCGGCGGTAGCGATAACTTAAACACCGGGGAGCTGTTTTTT

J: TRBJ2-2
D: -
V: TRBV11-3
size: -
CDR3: CASSFGTANTGELFF
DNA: TGTGCCAGCAGCTTCGGAACCGCGAACACCGGGGAGCTGTTTTTT

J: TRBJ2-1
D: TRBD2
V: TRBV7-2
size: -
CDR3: CASSLVGTSGTRNEQFF
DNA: TGTGCCAGCAGCTTAGTGGGAACTAGCGGGACTAGGAATGAGCAGTTCTTC

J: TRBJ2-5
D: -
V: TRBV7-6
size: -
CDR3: CASSLEAGRAQYF
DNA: TGTGCCAGCAGCCTCGAGGCCGGAAGGGCCCAGTACTTC

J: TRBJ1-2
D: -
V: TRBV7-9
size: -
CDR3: CASSAQGGSSGYTF
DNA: TGTGCCAGCAGCGCCCAGGGAGGGTCGAGTGGCTACACCTTC

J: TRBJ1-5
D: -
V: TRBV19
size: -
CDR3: CASSIEGNQPQHF
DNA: TGTGCCAGTAGTATCGAGGGCAATCAGCCCCAGCATTTT

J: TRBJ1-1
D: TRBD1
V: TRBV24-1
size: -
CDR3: CATSDPGQGNTEAFF
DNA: TGTGCCACCAGTGACCCGGGACAGGGAAACACTGAAGCTTTCTTT

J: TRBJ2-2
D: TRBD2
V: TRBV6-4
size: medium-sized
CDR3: CASSRTSGSTGELFF
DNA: TGTGCCAGCAGTAGGACTAGCGGGAGCACCGGGGAGCTGTTTTTT

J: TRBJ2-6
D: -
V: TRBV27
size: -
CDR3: CASSPYYTAGFSGANVLTF
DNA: TGTGCCAGCAGTCCCTACTACACGGCCGGTTTTTCTGGGGCCAACGTCCTGACTTTC

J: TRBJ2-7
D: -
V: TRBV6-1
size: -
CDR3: CASSEGLASYEQYF
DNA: TGTGCCAGCAGTGAAGGGCTAGCTTCCTACGAGCAGTACTTC